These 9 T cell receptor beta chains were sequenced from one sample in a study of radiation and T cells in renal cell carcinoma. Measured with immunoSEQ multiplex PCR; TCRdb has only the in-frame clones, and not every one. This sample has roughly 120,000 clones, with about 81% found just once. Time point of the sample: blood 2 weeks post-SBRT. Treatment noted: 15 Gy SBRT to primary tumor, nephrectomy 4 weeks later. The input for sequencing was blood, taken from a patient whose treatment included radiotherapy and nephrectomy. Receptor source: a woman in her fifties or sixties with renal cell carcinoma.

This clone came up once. CDR3 amino acids: CAAGQGSYEQYF. The CDR3 region has the DNA TGTGCCGCCGGACAGGGCTCCTACGAGCAGTACTTC. The V gene is TRBV6-1, the J gene TRBJ2-7; 8 nucleotides agree with TRBD1. This CDR3 has 12 amino acids. J lost 0 bases, V lost 11 bases, and 3 bases had no gene match. The germline gives CDR1 MNHNS, CDR2 SASEGT.

The CDR3 nucleotides read TGTGCCAGCAGCTTAGGGGTACTAGCGGGGGCCCGAGGAAATGAGCAGTTCTTC. Translation gives CASSLGVLAGARGNEQFF. The J gene is TRBJ2-1, the V gene TRBV7-2, with 11 bases aligning to TRBD2. From germline, CDR1 is SGHTA and CDR2 FQGNSA. This CDR3 contains 18 residues. After removal of 1 base from V and 7 bases from J, the junction contained 12 bases not matched to a gene.

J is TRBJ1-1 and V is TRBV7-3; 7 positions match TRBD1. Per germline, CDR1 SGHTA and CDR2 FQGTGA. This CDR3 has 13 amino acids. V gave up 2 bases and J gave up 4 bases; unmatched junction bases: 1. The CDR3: CASSLQGVTEAFF. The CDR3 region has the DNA TGTGCCAGCAGCTTACAGGGGGTCACTGAAGCTTTCTTT. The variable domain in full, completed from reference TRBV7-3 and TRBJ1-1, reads GAGVSQTPSNKVTEKGKYVELRCDPISGHTALYWYRQSLGQGPEFLIYFQGTGAADDSGLPNDRFFAVRPEGSVSTLKIQRTERGDSAVYLCASSLQGVTEAFFGQGTRLTVV.

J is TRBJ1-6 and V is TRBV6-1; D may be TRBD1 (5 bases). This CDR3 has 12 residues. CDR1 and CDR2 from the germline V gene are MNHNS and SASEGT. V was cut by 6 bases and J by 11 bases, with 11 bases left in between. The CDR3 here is CASRRDGPPLHF. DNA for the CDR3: TGTGCCAGCAGGAGGGACGGTCCACCCCTCCACTTT.

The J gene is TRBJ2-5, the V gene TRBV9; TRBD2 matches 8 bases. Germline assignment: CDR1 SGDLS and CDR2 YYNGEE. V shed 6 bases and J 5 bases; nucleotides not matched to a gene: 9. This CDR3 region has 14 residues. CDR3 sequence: CASTPGAGGETQYF. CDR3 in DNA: TGTGCCAGCACTCCAGGGGCGGGAGGTGAGACCCAGTACTTC.

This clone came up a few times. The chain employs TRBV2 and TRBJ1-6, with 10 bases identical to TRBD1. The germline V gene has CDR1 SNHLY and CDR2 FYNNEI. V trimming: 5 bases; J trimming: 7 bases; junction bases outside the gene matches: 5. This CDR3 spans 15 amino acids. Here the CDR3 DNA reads TGTGCCAGCAGTCAGGGACAGGGGACAAATTCACCCCTCCACTTT. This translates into CASSQGQGTNSPLHF.

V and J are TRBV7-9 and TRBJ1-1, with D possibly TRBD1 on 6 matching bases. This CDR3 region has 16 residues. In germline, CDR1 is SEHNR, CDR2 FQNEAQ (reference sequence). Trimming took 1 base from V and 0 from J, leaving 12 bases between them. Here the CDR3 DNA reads TGTGCCAGCAGCTTAGTGGGGGGCGTAGTGAACACTGAAGCTTTCTTT. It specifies CASSLVGGVVNTEAFF.

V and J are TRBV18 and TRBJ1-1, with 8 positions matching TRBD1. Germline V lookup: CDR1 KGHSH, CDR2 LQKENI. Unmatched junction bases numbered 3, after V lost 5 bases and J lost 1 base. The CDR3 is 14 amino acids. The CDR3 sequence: CASSSQGANTEAFF. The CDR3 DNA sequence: TGTGCCAGCTCATCCCAGGGGGCGAACACTGAAGCTTTCTTT.

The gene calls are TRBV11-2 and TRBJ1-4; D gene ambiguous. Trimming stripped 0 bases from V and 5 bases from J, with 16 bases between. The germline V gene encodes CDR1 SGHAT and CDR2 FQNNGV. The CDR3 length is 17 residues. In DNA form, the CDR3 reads TGTGCCAGCAGCTTAGATAGGGCGGCGGGCCTCAATGAAAAACTGTTTTTT. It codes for CASSLDRAAGLNEKLFF.